Listed below are T cell receptor beta chains from one sample, sequenced in a study of early T cells in non-severe SARS-CoV-2 infection. MiXCR, applied by TCRdb to the 5' RACE reads, yields one record per CDR3 protein. The sample shows more than 55,000 distinct CDR3 sequences, over 4.5% of them seen only once. This sample comprised whole blood, obtained at baseline. These receptors were obtained from an adult who was a healthcare worker with PCR-confirmed SARS-CoV-2 infection or an uninfected control (not recorded which). Each CDR3 is given with its conserved first and last residue. Each record gives: J gene, clone size, D gene, V gene, CDR3 length, CDR3 DNA, CDR3 protein. The D gene is left open where the match is weak. Some rows have no size entry. The others give once, few or many, or a class for an expanded clone.

>TRBJ1-1|many|TRBD1|TRBV29-1|14
TGCAGCGCTGTAAAAGGGACAGCGAACACTGAAGCTTTCTTT
CSAVKGTANTEAFF
>TRBJ1-1|many|TRBD1|TRBV20-1|15
TGCAGTGCTAGACGTACAGGGGGGGCGAACACTGAAGCTTTCTTT
CSARRTGGANTEAFF
>TRBJ1-4|many|NA|TRBV9|15
TGTGCCAGCAGCGTAGCTACAGGGCGGGGGGAAAAACTGTTTTTT
CASSVATGRGEKLFF
>TRBJ1-4|NA|NA|TRBV7-2|14
TGTGCCAGCAGCTTAAAGGGGGGGAATGAAAAACTGTTTTTT
CASSLKGGNEKLFF
>TRBJ2-7|few|NA|TRBV28|15
TGTGCCAGCAGTTTCGCCGCAGGGGACTCCTACGAGCAGTACTTC
CASSFAAGDSYEQYF
>TRBJ2-7|few|TRBD2|TRBV6-6|12
TGTGCCAGCAGTTTGACTAGCCAGGCGCAGTACTTC
CASSLTSQAQYF
>TRBJ2-3|NA|NA|TRBV4-1|16
TGCGCCAGCAGCCAAGACCCCAGGGGGGGCACAGATACGCAGTATTTT
CASSQDPRGGTDTQYF
>TRBJ2-2|few|TRBD2|TRBV10-1|15
TGCGCCAGCAGTGATAGAGCGGGAGTTGCCGGGGAGCTGTTTTTT
CASSDRAGVAGELFF
>TRBJ2-3|many|TRBD2|TRBV5-4|14
TGTGCCAGCAGCTTCCGACTAGCCGGGGATACGCAGTATTTT
CASSFRLAGDTQYF
>TRBJ1-2|few|TRBD1|TRBV2|14
TGTGCCAGCAGGAAGGACAGGGAAGGCTATGGCTACACCTTC
CASRKDREGYGYTF
>TRBJ2-6|many|NA|TRBV28|14
TGTGCCAGCAGTTACCCAGCTGGGGCCAACGTCCTGACTTTC
CASSYPAGANVLTF
>TRBJ1-4|few|NA|TRBV19|16
TGTGCCAGTAGTATAAACAGGGAAGGTTGGGGTGAAAAACTGTTTTTT
CASSINREGWGEKLFF
>TRBJ1-2|few|NA|TRBV29-1|11
TGCAGCGTTGAAGGCCCAGGGGGCTACACCTTC
CSVEGPGGYTF
>TRBJ2-5|many|NA|TRBV11-2|14
TGTGCCAGCAGGTCGATCTGGGGACAAGAGACCCAGTACTTC
CASRSIWGQETQYF
>TRBJ2-1|many|NA|TRBV3-1|16
TGTGCCAGCAGCCAGCCCGGACTCAACTTTGGCAATGAGCAGTTCTTC
CASSQPGLNFGNEQFF
>TRBJ2-1|few|TRBD2|TRBV7-2|13
TGTGCCAGCAGTTCCGGACTAGCGGGAGGTCAGTTCTTC
CASSSGLAGGQFF
>TRBJ1-1|NA|NA|TRBV2|15
TGTGCCAGCAGTGAAGATGTGGGGAGGAACACTGAAGCTTTCTTT
CASSEDVGRNTEAFF
>TRBJ2-2|many|NA|TRBV5-4|12
TGTGCCAGCAGCTGGGACACCGGGGAGCTGTTTTTT
CASSWDTGELFF
>TRBJ1-2|NA|NA|TRBV19|11
TGTGCCATCAGACAAGGTTATGGCTACACCTTC
CAIRQGYGYTF
>TRBJ1-1|many|TRBD1|TRBV7-8|17
TGTGCCAGCAGCTTAGGTGCAGGGGGGGCTATGAACACTGAAGCTTTCTTT
CASSLGAGGAMNTEAFF
>TRBJ1-6|many|TRBD1|TRBV28|15
TGTGCCAGCAGTCCCTACGACAGGGAAGCCTCACCCCTCCACTTT
CASSPYDREASPLHF
>TRBJ2-7|many|NA|TRBV3-1|15
TGTGCCAGCAGCCATCGCGGGGGCCGGACCTACGAGCAGTACTTC
CASSHRGGRTYEQYF
>TRBJ2-1|many|NA|TRBV21-1|16
TGTGCCACCTCACCTCAGATGGAGGGGGCCTACAATGAGCAGTTCTTC
CATSPQMEGAYNEQFF
>TRBJ2-1|NA|TRBD2|TRBV5-1|16
TGCGCCAGCAGCTTGGTTAGCGGGAGTCATTCTAGGGAGCAGTTCTTC
CASSLVSGSHSREQFF
>TRBJ2-7|few|NA|TRBV18|14
TGTGCCAGCTCACCCGGGGGCCCTTCCTACGAGCAGTACTTC
CASSPGGPSYEQYF
>TRBJ1-1|few|NA|TRBV20-1|13
TGCAGTGCCGGAAGATCCATGAACACTGAAGCTTTCTTT
CSAGRSMNTEAFF
>TRBJ2-6|many|NA|TRBV28|15
TGTGCCAGCAAGGCGACAGGAGGTGGGGCCAACGTCCTGACTTTC
CASKATGGGANVLTF
>TRBJ2-3|many|NA|TRBV7-2|15
TGTGCCAGCAGCTTAAAAGGGGCGGGAACAGATACGCAGTATTTT
CASSLKGAGTDTQYF
>TRBJ1-2|NA|NA|TRBV6-2/TRBV6-3|14
TGTGCCAGCACCCGGGACGGTACTAACTATGGCTACACCTTC
CASTRDGTNYGYTF
>TRBJ1-5|many|NA|TRBV18|13
TGTGCCAGCTCTCGCTCTCTAGGACAGCCCCAGCATTTT
CASSRSLGQPQHF
>TRBJ2-3|many|TRBD2|TRBV27|14
TGTGCCAGCGATCCCGCGGGAGGCACAGATACGCAGTATTTT
CASDPAGGTDTQYF
>TRBJ1-1|few|NA|TRBV5-1|15
TGCGCCAGCAGCTTCGGGGGCCTACAGAACACTGAAGCTTTCTTT
CASSFGGLQNTEAFF
>TRBJ1-1|NA|NA|TRBV2|13
TGTGCCAGCATAAGTAGGGTGAACACTGAAGCTTTCTTT
CASISRVNTEAFF
>TRBJ1-1|many|NA|TRBV28|15
TGTGCCAGCAGTTTCGGAACAGCCATGAACACTGAAGCTTTCTTT
CASSFGTAMNTEAFF
>TRBJ1-2|few|TRBD1|TRBV27|14
TGTGCCAGCACTAATACAGGGGGCGCCGGTGGCTACACCTTC
CASTNTGGAGGYTF
>TRBJ1-3|few|NA|TRBV4-1|14
TGCGCCAGCAGCCAAGCATGGCCTGGAAACACCATATATTTT
CASSQAWPGNTIYF
>TRBJ2-7|many|NA|TRBV19|15
TGTGCCAGTAGTATTGGACCGAAGAGCTCCTACGAGCAGTACTTC
CASSIGPKSSYEQYF
>TRBJ1-2|many|TRBD1|TRBV7-9|20
TGTGCCAGCAGCTTAGCCCTCCCTAAGGGACAGGGATCGACTAACTATGGCTACACCTTC
CASSLALPKGQGSTNYGYTF
>TRBJ2-4|few|NA|TRBV28|15
TGTGCCAGCAGTTCCACAGGCTTAGCCAAAAACATTCAGTACTTC
CASSSTGLAKNIQYF
>TRBJ2-7|NA|TRBD2|TRBV6-5|18
TGTGCCAGCAGTTACTCAGGACTAGCGGGAGGGACTACTAGGGAGCAGTACTTC
CASSYSGLAGGTTREQYF